A single sample gave rise to the 5 T cell receptor beta chains below, sequenced in a study of regulatory T cells in long-lasting Graves disease. Time point meaning: persistent/refractory GD, antithyroid drugs over 5 years with positive TRAb. There was RNA extracted from PBMCs, and the TCR library was made from it. In building TCR beta libraries, iRepertoire HTBI primers were used together with Arm-PCR of CDR3 regions. TCRdb analysed the multiplex PCR reads with MiXCR anew, one entry per CDR3 protein. The sample holds roughly 300,000 distinct CDR3 sequences; less than 20% are singletons and the top ten take over 25%. The sample was peripheral blood mononuclear cells (PBMCs), taken when the disease was refractory, from a patient treated with antithyroid drugs. Receptors originate from a female donor with Graves disease.

The table lists this clonotype with many counts. The chain carries TRBV7-9 and TRBJ1-1, with D possibly matching TRBD1 (5 bases). CDR1 and CDR2 from the germline V gene are SEHNR and FQNEAQ (reference sequence). The CDR3 length is 14 residues. Trimming left V 5 bases short and J 1 base short, with 11 bases between. CDR3 region: CASSRPDRNTEAFF. The CDR3 bases are TGTGCCAGCAGCCGCCCAGACAGGAACACTGAAGCTTTCTTT.

This clonotype appeared a few times. This chain connects TRBV28 to TRBJ1-3; 7 nucleotides align to TRBD1. CDR3 length equals 15 residues. The V segment lost 8 bases and the J segment 2 bases; nucleotides outside the gene matches: 9. Germline V lookup: CDR1 MDHEN, CDR2 SYDVKM. CDR3 DNA: TGTGCCAGCGTTTCATCTGGGACAGCTGGAAACACCATATATTTT. Its translation is CASVSSGTAGNTIYF. The full variable domain, its missing parts supplied by reference TRBV28 and TRBJ1-3, is DVKVTQSSRYLVKRTGEKVFLECVQDMDHENMFWYRQDPGLGLRLIYFSYDVKMKEKGDIPEGYSVSREKKERFSLILESASTNQTSMYLCASVSSGTAGNTIYFGEGSWLTVV.

The V call is TRBV6-1, the J call TRBJ2-7; D is perhaps TRBD2 (6 bases). In germline, CDR1 is MNHNS, CDR2 SASEGT. The CDR3 contains 14 residues. Deletions cut 9 bases from V and 6 bases from J, with 21 bases between. The CDR3 spells CASWIGTPLGEQYF. The CDR3 DNA follows: TGTGCCAGTTGGATCGGGACTCCCCTCGGCGAGCAGTACTTC.

This clonotype was found many times. V gene TRBV6-1 combines with J gene TRBJ2-2, with a possible D match to TRBD1 (5 bases). The CDR3 length is 15 residues. Germline values: CDR1 MNHNS, CDR2 SASEGT. Trimming removed 8 bases from V and 6 bases from J, with 19 bases in between. The CDR3 nucleotides are TGTGCCAGCGGAAGGGGAATGGTGATTCCCGGGGAGCTGTTTTTT. Translated: CASGRGMVIPGELFF.

A few counts support this clonotype. The rearrangement joins TRBV5-5 to TRBJ1-2; D remains ambiguous. Trimming removed 2 bases from V and 3 bases from J, with 14 bases in between. The CDR3 has 15 amino acids. Per the germline V gene, CDR1 is SGHKS and CDR2 is YYEKEE (reference sequence). This CDR3 is CASSLEGSLDYGYTF. The CDR3 nucleotides are TGTGCCAGCAGCTTAGAAGGCAGCCTGGACTATGGCTACACCTTC. Looking up the rest from reference TRBV5-5 and TRBJ1-2 gives the full variable domain: DAGVTQSPTHLIKTRGQQVTLRCSPISGHKSVSWYQQVLGQGPQFIFQYYEKEERGRGNFPDRFSARQFPNYSSELNVNALLLGDSALYLCASSLEGSLDYGYTFGSGTRLTVV.